A single sample gave rise to the 25 T cell receptor beta chains below, sequenced in a study of T cell repertoires in cytomegalovirus infection (dated by TCRdb to 2018 to 2020). Their cognate antigens are unknown. The sequencing machine was an Illumina HiSeq 1500. TCRdb itself trimmed the public reads at Q25 with fastp, ran MiXCR and retained productive beta chains. Rows with one shared CDR3 protein collapse into an entry with the most common genes and DNA. This sample holds 300,000 to 400,000 distinct CDR3 sequences; about 28% were observed only once. 15% to 25% of the sample belongs to the ten largest clones. The sample's treatment or condition label, in plain terms: in vitro stimulation with specific CMV peptide epitopes to enrich CMV-specific T cells. The specimen was cultured PBMCs, collected from culture after CMV antigen stimulation. These receptors were taken from a human donor in good health (CMV status not recorded). Some clones in this sample may be carry-over from other donors' samples.

CDR3 sequence (DNA): TGTGCCAGTAGTATTTCGGCTAGCGGGGGACGACTCCAAGAGACCCAGTACTTC. Translated: CASSISASGGRLQETQYF. This sequence joins TRBV19 and TRBJ2-5, with 10 positions matching TRBD2. Germline assignment: CDR1 LNHDA and CDR2 SQIVND (reference sequence). This CDR3 is built from 18 residues. Trimming took 3 bases from V and 1 from J; bases not matched to a gene: 11.

The genes are TRBV7-6 and TRBJ2-1; 9 nucleotides align to TRBD1. The CDR3 runs to 15 residues. The germline gives CDR1 SGHVS, CDR2 FNYEAQ. J lost 12 bases, V lost 5 bases, and 14 bases had no gene match. The CDR3 DNA reads as TGTGCCAGCAGCAACCGGGACAGGGATAGGTTCGGGCAGTTCTTC. The encoded protein is CASSNRDRDRFGQFF.

This clonotype was detected many times. CDR3 sequence: CASSSPLGTVDEKLFF. The DNA for the CDR3 is TGTGCCAGCAGCTCCCCTTTGGGGACAGTAGACGAAAAACTGTTTTTT. The V and J genes are TRBV7-6 and TRBJ1-4; 7 nucleotides match TRBD1. The length of the CDR3 is 16 residues. The germline gives CDR1 SGHVS, CDR2 FNYEAQ. The V segment lost 4 bases and the J segment 8 bases; nucleotides outside the gene matches: 13.

There are a few counts of this clonotype. The V gene is TRBV20-1, the J gene TRBJ1-6, with D tentatively TRBD1 (5 bases). Between the trimmed V and J ends, which lost 0 bases and 7 bases, there was a span of 10 bases. Germline V gives CDR1 DFQATT, CDR2 SNEGSKA (reference sequence). This CDR3 is 14 amino acids long. The CDR3 reads CSARDGRGNSPLHF. Written as DNA, the CDR3 is TGCAGTGCTAGAGATGGTAGGGGAAATTCACCCCTCCACTTT.

The rearrangement joins TRBV20-1 to TRBJ2-1; 9 bases match TRBD2. The CDR3 length is 15 residues. Germline CDR1 DFQATT, CDR2 SNEGSKA (reference sequence). Trimming cost V 6 bases and J 7 bases; bases outside gene matches: 13. The chain's CDR3 is CSAADSGSLENEQFF. DNA for the CDR3: TGCAGTGCAGCGGATAGCGGGAGTCTCGAGAATGAGCAGTTCTTC.

This rearrangement joins TRBV6-1 to TRBJ1-6; the D is unclear. The CDR3 extends over 15 amino acids. From germline, CDR1 is MNHNS and CDR2 SASEGT. Trimming took 3 bases from V and 5 from J, leaving 11 bases between them. CDR3 sequence (DNA): TGTGCCAGCAGTGACTTTGAGGACCATAATTCACCCCTCCACTTT. It specifies CASSDFEDHNSPLHF.

This clonotype was seen at least ten times. This chain uses TRBV27 with TRBJ2-5; the match to TRBD1 covers 8 bases. The germline gives CDR1 MNHEY, CDR2 SMNVEV (reference sequence). The CDR3 runs 17 residues. Trimming at V came to 0 bases and at J to 3 bases, leaving 9 bases not matched to a gene. This chain's CDR3 is CASSLSPRQGSKETQYF. The CDR3 bases are TGTGCCAGCAGTTTATCCCCAAGACAGGGGAGCAAAGAGACCCAGTACTTC.

This clonotype showed up just a few times. This chain links TRBV7-2 with TRBJ2-7, with a tentative D call TRBD1 (6 bases). Germline loops: CDR1 SGHTA, CDR2 FQGNSA. V lost 4 bases and J 8 bases, leaving 9 bases between the germline ends. This CDR3 has 11 amino acids. CDR3 amino acids: CASSSQGKQYF. CDR3 nucleotide sequence: TGTGCCAGCAGCTCGCAGGGGAAGCAGTACTTC.

The chain employs TRBV10-3 and TRBJ1-1; D gene ambiguous. The CDR3 consists of 13 residues. Germline lookup yields CDR1 ENHRY and CDR2 SYGVKD. V gave up 6 bases and J gave up 0 bases, with 8 bases separating them. The DNA of the CDR3 is TGTGCCATCAGCATAGACCTGAACACTGAAGCTTTCTTT. This encodes CAISIDLNTEAFF.

This clonotype has only a few counts. This chain links TRBV19 with TRBJ2-7; no clear D. This CDR3 spans 9 amino acids. CDR1 and CDR2 from the germline V gene are LNHDA and SQIVND (reference sequence). The V end was cut by 5 bases, the J end by 11 bases, with 7 bases between. In DNA, the CDR3 is TGTGCCAGTAGTGGTCCGGAGTACTTC. Translation gives CASSGPEYF.

The chain recombines TRBV7-2 with TRBJ2-3, with 7 bases matching TRBD2. Per the germline V gene, CDR1 is SGHTA and CDR2 is FQGNSA. The CDR3 has 17 amino acids. V shed 7 bases, J shed 6 bases, and the junction held 19 bases outside the gene matches. The CDR3 reads CASNFQGGPHVADTQYF. In DNA form, the CDR3 reads TGTGCCAGCAACTTCCAGGGAGGGCCCCATGTGGCGGATACGCAGTATTTT.

The chain employs TRBV2 and TRBJ1-5; TRBD1 might be the D (5 bases). Germline CDR1 is SNHLY and CDR2 is FYNNEI. Trimming removed 1 base from V and 6 bases from J, with 10 bases in between. The CDR3 covers 14 residues. CDR3 sequence (DNA): TGTGCCAGCAGTGAAGAGGCTGGGGGTCAGCCCCAGCATTTT. Translating gives CASSEEAGGQPQHF.

A few counts support this clonotype. The V and J genes are TRBV2 and TRBJ2-3, with a tentative D call TRBD1 (5 bases). The germline V and J ends were trimmed by 1 base and 1 base, with 9 bases remaining between them. The CDR3 runs 15 residues. Germline CDR1 SNHLY, CDR2 FYNNEI. For the CDR3, the DNA is TGTGCCAGCAGTGAAGGGGGCGGTCGCACAGATACGCAGTATTTT. Translated: CASSEGGGRTDTQYF.

This clonotype has more than one count but fewer than ten. The CDR3 coding sequence is TGTGCCAGCAGCTTAGCGGGGGAGGGTTACAATGAGCAGTTCTTC. Its translation: CASSLAGEGYNEQFF. The gene calls are TRBV7-6 and TRBJ2-1; 7 bases match TRBD2. The length of the CDR3 is 15 residues. Germline V gene data show CDR1 as SGHVS and CDR2 as FNYEAQ. Unmatched junction bases numbered 3, after V lost 0 bases and J lost 4 bases.

The V and J genes are TRBV28 and TRBJ1-1; D perhaps matches TRBD1 (5 bases). The CDR3 has 14 residues. Germline CDR1 is MDHEN and CDR2 is SYDVKM. Trimming stripped 6 bases from V and 5 bases from J, with 16 bases between. The CDR3 sequence is CASRSQAGGTEAFF. CDR3 DNA: TGTGCCAGCAGGTCACAGGCTGGAGGAACTGAAGCTTTCTTT.

In this sample, this clonotype turned up a few times. This chain connects TRBV6-1 to TRBJ1-2; D gene unclear. The CDR3 is 14 residues long. In germline, CDR1 is MNHNS, CDR2 SASEGT. Trimming took 2 bases from V and 2 from J, leaving 9 bases between them. The CDR3: CASSELGQNYGYTF. CDR3 coding DNA: TGTGCCAGCAGTGAATTGGGCCAGAACTATGGCTACACCTTC.

The chain carries TRBV7-8 and TRBJ1-5; 7 bases line up with TRBD1. Germline CDR1 reads SGHVS; CDR2 reads FQNEAQ. CDR3 length: 13 residues. The V gene end was trimmed by 8 bases and the J gene end by 4 bases; junction bases not matched to a gene: 5. The CDR3 here is CASQATGNQPQHF. The CDR3 nucleotides read TGTGCCAGCCAGGCGACAGGGAATCAGCCCCAGCATTTT.

V is TRBV10-3 and J is TRBJ2-7, with D maybe TRBD2 (6 bases). Trimming cost V 4 bases and J 1 base, with 17 bases left between them. The CDR3 loop spans 16 amino acids. Looked up from germline, CDR1 is ENHRY and CDR2 is SYGVKD. The DNA of the CDR3 is TGTGCCATCAGTGTCAAAACCGGGACTGGGTCCTACGAGCAGTACTTC. Its translation is CAISVKTGTGSYEQYF.

This clonotype appeared many times. CDR3 loop: CATTLGQAATYEQYF. CDR3 coding DNA: TGTGCCACCACCTTGGGACAGGCAGCAACCTACGAGCAGTACTTC. The gene calls are TRBV24-1 and TRBJ2-7; 8 bases align to TRBD1. The CDR3 loop spans 15 amino acids. Trimming took 8 bases from V and 2 from J; bases not matched to a gene: 10. Germline V gene sequence: CDR1 KGHDR, CDR2 SFDVKD.

CDR3 sequence: CASHVSRFPYNEQFF. CDR3 nucleotide sequence: TGTGCCAGCCACGTTTCTCGTTTCCCCTACAATGAGCAGTTCTTC. V and J are TRBV28 and TRBJ2-1; D unresolved. The CDR3 extends over 15 amino acids. Trimming removed 8 bases from V and 2 bases from J, with 16 bases in between. Germline CDR1 reads MDHEN; CDR2 reads SYDVKM.

This rearrangement joins TRBV7-9 to TRBJ1-1, with TRBD1 as a possible D gene (5 bases). Trimming cost V 5 bases and J 3 bases, with 16 bases left between them. Germline assignment: CDR1 SEHNR and CDR2 FQNEAQ (reference sequence). The CDR3 runs to 15 residues. CDR3 bases: TGTGCCAGCAGCCCCCTCGGGGGTCGGGACACTGAAGCTTTCTTT. Its protein product is CASSPLGGRDTEAFF.

This clonotype was seen a handful of times. This rearrangement joins TRBV7-3 to TRBJ2-1; D not resolved. The CDR3 has 15 amino acids. Trimming left V 6 bases short and J 0 bases short, with 12 bases between. Germline loops: CDR1 SGHTA, CDR2 FQGTGA. The chain's CDR3 is CASRVGVSSYNEQFF. CDR3 nucleotide sequence: TGTGCCAGCAGGGTAGGAGTTAGCTCCTACAATGAGCAGTTCTTC.

The gene calls are TRBV9 and TRBJ1-4; D is perhaps TRBD1 (5 bases). Germline CDR1 reads SGDLS; CDR2 reads YYNGEE. V was trimmed by 3 bases and J by 0 bases, leaving 6 bases between them. The CDR3 consists of 14 residues. The CDR3 sequence is CASSGGSTNEKLFF. DNA for the CDR3: TGTGCCAGCAGCGGGGGGTCAACTAATGAAAAACTGTTTTTT.

The chain links TRBV7-6 to TRBJ2-7, with no clear D. Germline values: CDR1 SGHVS, CDR2 FNYEAQ. The CDR3 is 17 amino acids. The V and J ends lost 5 bases and 2 bases respectively, with 22 bases between them. CDR3 protein: CASSATELRMVAYEQYF. The CDR3 nucleotides read TGTGCCAGCAGCGCAACCGAACTCAGGATGGTGGCCTACGAGCAGTACTTC.

The chain has TRBV20-1 and TRBJ2-7; D gene ambiguous. The V gene's germline CDR1 is DFQATT and CDR2 SNEGSKA (reference sequence). This CDR3 spans 14 amino acids. V gave up 4 bases and J gave up 2 bases, with 15 bases separating them. In DNA form, the CDR3 reads TGCAGTGCTACATTTCCAGGCCTAGCCTACGAGCAGTACTTC. Protein: CSATFPGLAYEQYF.